This record covers a single T cell receptor (beta chain). This sample was taken from a study of CD8 T cells in Susac syndrome. High-throughput TCR beta sequencing covered peripheral CD8+ and CD4+ T cells. The multiple sclerosis controls were treatment-naive patients with relapsing-remitting disease that was stable or active. TEMRA cells were FACS-enriched, and CD8+ and CD4+ T cells were isolated negatively. RNA totalling roughly 0.45 to 1 ug underwent reverse transcription with random hexamers. Amplification of TCR beta CDR3 used immunoSEQ multiplex PCR across 54 Vbeta and 13 Jbeta. TCRdb recomputed calls from the immunoSEQ multiplex PCR reads with MiXCR, one row per CDR3 protein. This sample has roughly 120,000 distinct CDR3 sequences, with 93% found just once. V was shortened by 4 bases and J by 2 bases, with 5 bases between the two germline ends. The CDR3 is 12 residues long. Germline lookup yields CDR1 SGHDN and CDR2 FVKESK.

The genes are TRBV14 and TRBJ1-1; no definite D call. The sequencing sample was made of CD4+ T cells from PBMCs. The source of this sequence is a human donor with multiple sclerosis. The CDR3 DNA reads as TGTGCCAGCAGCCGACTTAACACTGAAGCTTTCTTT. Amino acid sequence: CASSRLNTEAFF.